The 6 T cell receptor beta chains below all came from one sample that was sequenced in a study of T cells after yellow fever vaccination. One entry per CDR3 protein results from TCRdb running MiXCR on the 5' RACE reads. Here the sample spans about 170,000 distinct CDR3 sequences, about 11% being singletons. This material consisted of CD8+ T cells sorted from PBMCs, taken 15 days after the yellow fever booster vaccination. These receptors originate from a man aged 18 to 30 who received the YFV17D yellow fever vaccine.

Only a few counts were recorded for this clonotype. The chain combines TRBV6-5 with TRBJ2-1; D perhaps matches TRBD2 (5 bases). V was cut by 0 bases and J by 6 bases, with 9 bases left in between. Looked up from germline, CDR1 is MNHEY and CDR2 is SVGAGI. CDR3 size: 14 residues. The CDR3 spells CASSYSAEGNEQFF. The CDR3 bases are TGTGCCAGCAGTTACTCGGCAGAGGGCAATGAGCAGTTCTTC.

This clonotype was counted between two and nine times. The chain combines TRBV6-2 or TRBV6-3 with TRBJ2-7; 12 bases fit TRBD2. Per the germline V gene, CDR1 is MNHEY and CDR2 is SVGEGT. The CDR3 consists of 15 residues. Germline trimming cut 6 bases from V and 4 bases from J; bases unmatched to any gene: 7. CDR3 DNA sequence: TGTGCCAGCAGACGGACTAGCGGGGAATCATACGAGCAGTACGTC. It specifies CASRRTSGESYEQYV.

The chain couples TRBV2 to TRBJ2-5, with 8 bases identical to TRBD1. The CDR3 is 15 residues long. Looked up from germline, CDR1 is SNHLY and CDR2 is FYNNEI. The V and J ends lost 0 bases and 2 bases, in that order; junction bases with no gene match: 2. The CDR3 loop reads CASSEATGEQETQYF. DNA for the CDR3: TGTGCCAGCAGTGAAGCGACAGGGGAACAAGAGACCCAGTACTTC.

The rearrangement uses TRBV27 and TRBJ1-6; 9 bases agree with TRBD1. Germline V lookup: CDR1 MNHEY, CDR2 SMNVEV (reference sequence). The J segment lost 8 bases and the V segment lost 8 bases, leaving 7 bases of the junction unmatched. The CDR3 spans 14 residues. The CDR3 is CASGRDRVDSPLHF. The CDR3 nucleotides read TGTGCCAGCGGCCGGGACAGGGTTGATTCACCCCTCCACTTT.

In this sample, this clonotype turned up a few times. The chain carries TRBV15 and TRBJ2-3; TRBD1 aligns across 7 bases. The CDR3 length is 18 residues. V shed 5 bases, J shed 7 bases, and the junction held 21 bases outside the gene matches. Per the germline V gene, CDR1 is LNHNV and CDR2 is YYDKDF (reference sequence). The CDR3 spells CATSRDPGQTGILHTQYF. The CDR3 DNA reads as TGTGCCACCAGCCGCGACCCAGGGCAGACAGGGATCCTACATACGCAGTATTTT.

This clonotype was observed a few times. CDR3 sequence: CASSEALSYEQYF. CDR3 coding DNA: TGTGCCAGCAGTGAGGCACTGTCCTACGAGCAGTACTTC. The chain has TRBV2 and TRBJ2-7; D unclear. This CDR3 region has 13 residues. Deletions cut 3 bases from V and 1 base from J, with 7 bases between. Per the germline V gene, CDR1 is SNHLY and CDR2 is FYNNEI. Full variable domain (missing parts from reference TRBV2 and TRBJ2-7): EPEVTQTPSHQVTQMGQEVILRCVPISNHLYFYWYRQILGQKVEFLVSFYNNEISEKSEIFDDQFSVERPDGSNFTLKIRSTKLEDSAMYFCASSEALSYEQYFGPGTRLTVT.